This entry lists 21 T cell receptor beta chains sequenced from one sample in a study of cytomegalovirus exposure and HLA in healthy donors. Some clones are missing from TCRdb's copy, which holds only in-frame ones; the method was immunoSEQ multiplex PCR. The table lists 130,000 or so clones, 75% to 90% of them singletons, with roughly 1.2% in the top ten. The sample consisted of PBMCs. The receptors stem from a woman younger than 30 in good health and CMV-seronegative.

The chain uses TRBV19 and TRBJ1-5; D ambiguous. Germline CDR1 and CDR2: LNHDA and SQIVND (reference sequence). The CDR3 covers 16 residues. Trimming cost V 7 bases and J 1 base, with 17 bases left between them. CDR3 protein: CASTPLAGRSNQPQHF. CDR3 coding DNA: TGTGCCAGTACTCCCCTAGCCGGACGAAGCAATCAGCCCCAGCATTTT.

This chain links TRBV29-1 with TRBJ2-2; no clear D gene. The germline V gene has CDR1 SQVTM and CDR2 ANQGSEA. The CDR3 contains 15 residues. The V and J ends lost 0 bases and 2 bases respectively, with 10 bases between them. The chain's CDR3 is CSVEDWASNTGELFF. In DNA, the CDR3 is TGCAGCGTTGAAGATTGGGCGTCTAACACCGGGGAGCTGTTTTTT.

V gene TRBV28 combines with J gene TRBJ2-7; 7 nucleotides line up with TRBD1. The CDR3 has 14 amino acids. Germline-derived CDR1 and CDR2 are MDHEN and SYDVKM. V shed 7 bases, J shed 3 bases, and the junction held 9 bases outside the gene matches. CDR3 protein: CASILQGSRYEQYF. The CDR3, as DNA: TGTGCCAGCATCCTACAGGGGAGCCGCTACGAGCAGTACTTC.

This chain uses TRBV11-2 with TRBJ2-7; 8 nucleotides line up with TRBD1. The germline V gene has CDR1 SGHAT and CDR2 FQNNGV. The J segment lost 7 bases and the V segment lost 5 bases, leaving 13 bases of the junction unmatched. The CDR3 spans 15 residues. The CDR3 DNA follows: TGTGCCAGCAGCCCTAGCCGCCAGGGGGCGAGGGAGCAGTACTTC. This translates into CASSPSRQGAREQYF.

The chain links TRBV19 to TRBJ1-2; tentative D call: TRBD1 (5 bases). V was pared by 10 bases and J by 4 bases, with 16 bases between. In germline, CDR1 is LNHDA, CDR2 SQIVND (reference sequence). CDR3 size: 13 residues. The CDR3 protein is CATREGFGYGYTF. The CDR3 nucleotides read TGTGCCACCAGGGAAGGGTTTGGCTATGGCTACACCTTC.

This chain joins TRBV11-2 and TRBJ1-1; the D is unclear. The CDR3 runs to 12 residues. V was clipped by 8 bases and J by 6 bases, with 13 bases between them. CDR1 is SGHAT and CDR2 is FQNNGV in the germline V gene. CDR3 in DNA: TGTGCCAGCGGCCAGCTAGGTGCTGAAGCTTTCTTT. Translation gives CASGQLGAEAFF.

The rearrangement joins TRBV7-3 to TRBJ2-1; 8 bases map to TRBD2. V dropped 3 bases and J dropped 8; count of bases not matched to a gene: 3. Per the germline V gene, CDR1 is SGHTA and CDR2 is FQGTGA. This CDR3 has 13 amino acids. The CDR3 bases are TGTGCCAGCAGCTTCGGGGGGGCCTATGAGCAGTTCTTC. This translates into CASSFGGAYEQFF. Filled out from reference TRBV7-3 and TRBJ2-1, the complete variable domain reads GAGVSQTPSNKVTEKGKYVELRCDPISGHTALYWYRQSLGQGPEFLIYFQGTGAADDSGLPNDRFFAVRPEGSVSTLKIQRTERGDSAVYLCASSFGGAYEQFFGPGTRLTVL.

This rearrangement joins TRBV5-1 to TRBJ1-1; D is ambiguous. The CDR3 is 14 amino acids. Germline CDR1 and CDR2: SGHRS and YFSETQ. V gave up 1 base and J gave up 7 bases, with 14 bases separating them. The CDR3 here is CASSLFLDAGEAFF. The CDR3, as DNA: TGCGCCAGCAGCTTGTTTTTGGATGCAGGTGAAGCTTTCTTT.

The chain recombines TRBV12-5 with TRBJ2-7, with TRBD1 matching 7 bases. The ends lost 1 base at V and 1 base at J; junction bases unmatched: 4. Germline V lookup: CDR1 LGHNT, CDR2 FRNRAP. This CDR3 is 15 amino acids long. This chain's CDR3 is CASGLGTRGSYEQYF. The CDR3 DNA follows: TGTGCTAGTGGTTTGGGGACCAGGGGGTCCTACGAGCAGTACTTC.

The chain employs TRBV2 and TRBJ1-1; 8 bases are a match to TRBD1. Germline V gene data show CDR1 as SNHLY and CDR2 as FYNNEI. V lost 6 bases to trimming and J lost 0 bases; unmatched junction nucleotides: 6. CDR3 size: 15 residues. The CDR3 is CASRPGQALNTEAFF. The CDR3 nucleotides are TGTGCCAGCAGGCCGGGACAGGCTTTGAACACTGAAGCTTTCTTT. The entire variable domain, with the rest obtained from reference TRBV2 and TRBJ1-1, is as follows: EPEVTQTPSHQVTQMGQEVILRCVPISNHLYFYWYRQILGQKVEFLVSFYNNEISEKSEIFDDQFSVERPDGSNFTLKIRSTKLEDSAMYFCASRPGQALNTEAFFGQGTRLTVV.

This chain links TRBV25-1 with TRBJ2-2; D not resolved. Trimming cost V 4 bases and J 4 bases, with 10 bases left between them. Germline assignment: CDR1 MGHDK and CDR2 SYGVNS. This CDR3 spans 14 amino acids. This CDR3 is CASSARHPTGELFF. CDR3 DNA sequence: TGTGCCAGCAGTGCCCGACATCCCACCGGGGAGCTGTTTTTT.

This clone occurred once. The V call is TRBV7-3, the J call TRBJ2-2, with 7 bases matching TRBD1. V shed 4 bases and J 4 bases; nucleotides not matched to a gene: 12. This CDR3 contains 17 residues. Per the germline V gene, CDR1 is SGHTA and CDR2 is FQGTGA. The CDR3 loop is CASSSQRQGPATGELFF. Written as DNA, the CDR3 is TGTGCCAGCAGCTCACAAAGACAGGGTCCCGCCACCGGGGAGCTGTTTTTT.

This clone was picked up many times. The CDR3 coding sequence is TGTGCCAGCGAAAACAGGGGAACCGGGGAGCTGTTTTTT. It codes for CASENRGTGELFF. V gene TRBV2 combines with J gene TRBJ2-2; the match to TRBD1 covers 7 bases. The germline gives CDR1 SNHLY, CDR2 FYNNEI. After removal of 8 bases from V and 5 bases from J, the junction contained 5 bases not matched to a gene. The CDR3 consists of 13 residues.

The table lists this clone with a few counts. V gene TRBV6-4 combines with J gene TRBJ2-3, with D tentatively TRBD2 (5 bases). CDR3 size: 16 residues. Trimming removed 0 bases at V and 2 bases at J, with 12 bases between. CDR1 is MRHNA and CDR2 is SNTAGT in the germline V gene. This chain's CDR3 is CASSDSTTTNTDTQYF. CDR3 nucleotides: TGTGCCAGCAGTGACTCGACTACGACCAACACAGATACGCAGTATTTT.

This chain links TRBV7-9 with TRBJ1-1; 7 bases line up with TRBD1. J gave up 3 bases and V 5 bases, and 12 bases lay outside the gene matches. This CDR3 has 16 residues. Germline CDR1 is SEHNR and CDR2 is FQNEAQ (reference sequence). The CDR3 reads CASSPPRRQGDTEAFF. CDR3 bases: TGTGCCAGCAGCCCACCTCGACGTCAGGGGGACACTGAAGCTTTCTTT.

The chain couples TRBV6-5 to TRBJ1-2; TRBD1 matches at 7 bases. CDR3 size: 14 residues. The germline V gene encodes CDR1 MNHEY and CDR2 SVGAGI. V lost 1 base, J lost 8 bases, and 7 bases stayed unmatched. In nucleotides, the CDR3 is TGTGCCAGCAGTTACTTGGGACAGTCCGAGGGCTACACCTTC. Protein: CASSYLGQSEGYTF.

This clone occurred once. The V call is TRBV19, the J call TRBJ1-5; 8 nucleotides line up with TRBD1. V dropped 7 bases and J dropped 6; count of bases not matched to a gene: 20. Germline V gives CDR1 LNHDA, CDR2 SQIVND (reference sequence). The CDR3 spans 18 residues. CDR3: CASTRHQRGQAIPQPQHF. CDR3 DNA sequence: TGTGCCAGTACCCGACATCAGAGGGGACAGGCGATCCCTCAGCCCCAGCATTTT.

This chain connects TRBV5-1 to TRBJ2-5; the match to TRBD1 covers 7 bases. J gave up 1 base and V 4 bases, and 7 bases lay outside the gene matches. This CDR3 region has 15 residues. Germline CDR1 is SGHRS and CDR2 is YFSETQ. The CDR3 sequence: CASSQGQYFQETQYF. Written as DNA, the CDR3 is TGCGCCAGCAGCCAGGGACAGTACTTCCAAGAGACCCAGTACTTC. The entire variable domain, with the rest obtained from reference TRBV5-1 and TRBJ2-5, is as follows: KAGVTQTPRYLIKTRGQQVTLSCSPISGHRSVSWYQQTPGQGLQFLFEYFSETQRNKGNFPGRFSGRQFSNSRSEMNVSTLELGDSALYLCASSQGQYFQETQYFGPGTRLLVL.

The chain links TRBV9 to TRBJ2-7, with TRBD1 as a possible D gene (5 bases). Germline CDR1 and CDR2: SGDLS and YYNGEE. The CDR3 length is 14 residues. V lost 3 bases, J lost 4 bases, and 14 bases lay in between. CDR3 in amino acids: CASSGGHSVYEQYF. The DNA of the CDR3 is TGTGCCAGCAGCGGAGGACACTCGGTTTACGAGCAGTACTTC.

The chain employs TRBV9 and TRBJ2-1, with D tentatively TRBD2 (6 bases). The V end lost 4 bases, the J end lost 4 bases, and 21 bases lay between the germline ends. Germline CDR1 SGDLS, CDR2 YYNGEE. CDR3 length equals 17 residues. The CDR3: CASSSHYAGRGYNEQFF. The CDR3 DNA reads TGTGCCAGCAGCTCCCACTACGCCGGACGGGGGTACAATGAGCAGTTCTTC.

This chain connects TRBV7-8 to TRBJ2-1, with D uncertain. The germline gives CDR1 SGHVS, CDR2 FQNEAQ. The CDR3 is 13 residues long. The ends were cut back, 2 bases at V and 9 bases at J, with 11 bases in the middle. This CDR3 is CASSLRVSREQFF. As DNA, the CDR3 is TGTGCCAGCAGCTTACGCGTGAGCCGTGAGCAGTTCTTC.